This T cell receptor beta chain was captured in a study of shared clonotypes between healthy human individuals. The germline gives CDR1 SGHKS, CDR2 YYEKEE (reference sequence). The V segment lost 3 bases and the J segment 7 bases; nucleotides outside the gene matches: 5. The CDR3 runs 13 residues. Assay: immunoSEQ multiplex PCR; the TCRdb copy retains only in-frame clones and omits some. The sample holds under 1,100,000 clones, about 75% seen once. The source of this sequence is a man in his late teens or twenties in good health. Sequencing input: memory CD4+ T cells sorted from blood. Noted subset: CD45RA-negative fraction. V usage is TRBV5-5 and J usage is TRBJ1-2; 8 nucleotides line up with TRBD1. This CDR3 is CASSSTGEGGYTF. The CDR3 coding sequence is TGTGCCAGCAGCTCGACAGGGGAGGGTGGCTACACCTTC.